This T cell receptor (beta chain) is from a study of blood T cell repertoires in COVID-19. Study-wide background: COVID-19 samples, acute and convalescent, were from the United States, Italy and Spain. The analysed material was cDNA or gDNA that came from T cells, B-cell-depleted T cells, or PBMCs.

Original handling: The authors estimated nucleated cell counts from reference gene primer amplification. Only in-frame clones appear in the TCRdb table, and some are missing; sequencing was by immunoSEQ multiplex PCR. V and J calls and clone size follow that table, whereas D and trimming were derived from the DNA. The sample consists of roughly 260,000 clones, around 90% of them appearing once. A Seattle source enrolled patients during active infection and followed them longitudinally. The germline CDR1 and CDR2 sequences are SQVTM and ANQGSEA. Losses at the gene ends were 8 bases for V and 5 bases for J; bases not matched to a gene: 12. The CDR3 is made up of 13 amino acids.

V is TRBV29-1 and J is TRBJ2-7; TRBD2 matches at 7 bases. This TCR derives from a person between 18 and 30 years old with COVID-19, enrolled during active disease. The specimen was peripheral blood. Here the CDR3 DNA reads TGCAGCAACCGGACTAGTCCTGGGGACGAGCAGTACTTC. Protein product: CSNRTSPGDEQYF.